This T cell receptor beta chain was sequenced for a study of blood T cell repertoires in COVID-19. For the study at large: Italy, Spain and the United States were the sources of the convalescent and acute COVID-19 samples. Sources were T cells, B-cell-depleted T cells, or PBMCs; the material itself was cDNA or gDNA.

Original analysis: How many nucleated cells were present was estimated from reference gene primer amplification. Profiled with immunoSEQ multiplex PCR; TCRdb holds only in-frame clones, not every one. Clone size and V and J calls were adopted from that table, with D and trimming inferred from the DNA. The table has a few hundred thousand clones, over 75% seen once. Germline CDR1 is LNHDA and CDR2 is SQIVND (reference sequence). The CDR3 totals 15 residues. Trimming stripped 6 bases from V and 1 base from J, with 14 bases between. The V gene is TRBV19, the J gene TRBJ2-3, with D possibly matching TRBD2 (5 bases). This clonotype was obtained from a man aged 45-65 years with active or convalescent COVID-19. The sample taken for sequencing was peripheral blood. Here the CDR3 reads CASRGRGGGTDTQYF. CDR3 coding DNA: TGTGCCAGTAGGGGGAGAGGTGGGGGCACAGATACGCAGTATTTT.